The 16 T cell receptor beta chains listed next were all sequenced from one sample in a study of cytomegalovirus exposure and HLA in healthy donors. Primers included in the PCR were 60 Vbeta and 13 Jbeta primers. Here immunoSEQ multiplex PCR was the method, and the copy in TCRdb shows in-frame clones only, minus some. The sample consists of 90,000 to 100,000 clones, roughly four fifths of them appearing once. Specimen: PBMCs. Every receptor here comes from a woman aged 55-70 years in good health and CMV-seropositive.

The chain links TRBV27 to TRBJ1-5, with a tentative D call TRBD1 (6 bases). This CDR3 region has 16 residues. CDR1 and CDR2 (germline): MNHEY, SMNVEV (reference sequence). Deletions cut 6 bases from V and 7 bases from J, with 22 bases between. The CDR3 DNA reads TGTGCCAGCAGGCCTTTACAGGGTGGGGGCGGCCAGCCCCAGCATTTT. This translates into CASRPLQGGGGQPQHF.

The chain combines TRBV5-1 with TRBJ2-3, with a possible D match to TRBD1 (6 bases). V lost 4 bases, J lost 4 bases, and 13 bases lay in between. This CDR3 contains 14 residues. The germline V gene encodes CDR1 SGHRS and CDR2 YFSETQ. The CDR3 region is CASSKRQVADTQYF. CDR3 sequence (DNA): TGCGCCAGCAGCAAAAGACAGGTCGCAGATACGCAGTATTTT.

V gene TRBV6-6 combines with J gene TRBJ1-5; 9 bases align to TRBD1. This CDR3 contains 15 residues. The germline CDR1 and CDR2 sequences are MNHNY and SVGAGI (reference sequence). The trim removed 4 bases at V and 5 bases at J, leaving 6 bases unmatched. The CDR3 loop is CASSFGDRAHQPQHF. Here the CDR3 DNA reads TGTGCCAGCAGTTTCGGGGACAGGGCTCATCAGCCCCAGCATTTT.

The CDR3 nucleotides are TGTGCCAGCAGTGAAGGCGTGCTTGGCAATGAGCAGTTCTTC. Protein sequence: CASSEGVLGNEQFF. The J gene is TRBJ2-1, the V gene TRBV2; D uncertain. CDR1 and CDR2 from the germline V gene are SNHLY and FYNNEI. Trimming took 1 base from V and 6 from J, leaving 10 bases between them. The CDR3 loop spans 14 amino acids.

V and J are TRBV7-8 and TRBJ2-2, with 14 bases matching TRBD2. CDR1 is SGHVS and CDR2 is FQNEAQ in the germline V gene. CDR3 length: 17 residues. The J segment lost 7 bases and the V segment lost 5 bases, leaving 9 bases of the junction unmatched. For the CDR3, the DNA is TGTGCCAGCAGCCCCAGACTAGCGGGAGGGCCGTTCGGGGAGCTGTTTTTT. Protein product: CASSPRLAGGPFGELFF.

This clone was seen once. The chain links TRBV4-2 to TRBJ1-1; D unresolved. The germline CDR1 and CDR2 sequences are LGHNA and YNFKEQ. The CDR3 sequence is 15 residues long. V dropped 0 bases and J dropped 5 bases, with 13 bases sitting between them. CDR3 loop: CASSQDPGGYTEAFF. CDR3 DNA sequence: TGTGCCAGCAGCCAAGACCCGGGCGGGTATACTGAAGCTTTCTTT.

This clone was picked up one time. The V and J genes are TRBV11-2 and TRBJ1-1, with 7 positions matching TRBD1. With V trimmed by 4 bases and J by 1 base, 9 bases remained unmatched. This CDR3 contains 16 residues. In germline, CDR1 is SGHAT, CDR2 FQNNGV. As DNA, the CDR3 is TGTGCCAGCAGCTCCTGGAAGGGGGCCCAGAACACTGAAGCTTTCTTT. Translating gives CASSSWKGAQNTEAFF.

The chain couples TRBV7-3 to TRBJ2-7, with 11 bases matching TRBD2. CDR1 SGHTA and CDR2 FQGTGA come from the germline V gene. CDR3 size: 15 residues. The V segment lost 5 bases and the J segment 5 bases; nucleotides outside the gene matches: 8. DNA for the CDR3: TGTGCCAGCAGCCCGGGACTAGCGGAGGGGGACGAGCAGTACTTC. This codes for CASSPGLAEGDEQYF.

The rearrangement joins TRBV5-6 to TRBJ1-5, with D uncertain. CDR1 and CDR2 (germline): SGHDT, YYEEEE. V was clipped by 2 bases and J by 2 bases, with 17 bases between them. This CDR3 contains 17 residues. CDR3 sequence: CASSFSWEVVGNQPQHF. The DNA for the CDR3 is TGTGCCAGCAGCTTCTCCTGGGAGGTAGTAGGCAATCAGCCCCAGCATTTT.

The chain carries TRBV5-6 and TRBJ1-4; possible D gene TRBD1, 5 bases. The CDR3 has 13 amino acids. CDR1 is SGHDT, CDR2 YYEEEE, per germline. V dropped 4 bases and J dropped 5 bases, with 9 bases sitting between them. The CDR3 loop reads CASSADINEKLFF. As DNA, the CDR3 is TGTGCCAGCAGCGCGGACATAAATGAAAAACTGTTTTTT.

The chain joins TRBV27 to TRBJ2-1; D is perhaps TRBD1 (8 bases). This CDR3 comprises 12 residues. The germline CDR1 and CDR2 sequences are MNHEY and SMNVEV (reference sequence). The ends were cut back, 5 bases at V and 10 bases at J, with 12 bases in the middle. CDR3: CASSHRGGEQFF. CDR3 bases: TGTGCCAGCAGTCACAGGGGGGGGGAGCAGTTCTTC.

This chain links TRBV5-1 with TRBJ2-1, with TRBD2 identical over 10 bases. Germline values: CDR1 SGHRS, CDR2 YFSETQ. The CDR3 runs 16 residues. Unmatched junction bases numbered 5, after V lost 5 bases and J lost 0 bases. DNA of the CDR3: TGCGCCAGCAGACGCAGCGGGAGGGCCTCCTACAATGAGCAGTTCTTC. It codes for CASRRSGRASYNEQFF. The full variable domain, rest sourced from reference TRBV5-1 and TRBJ2-1, is KAGVTQTPRYLIKTRGQQVTLSCSPISGHRSVSWYQQTPGQGLQFLFEYFSETQRNKGNFPGRFSGRQFSNSRSEMNVSTLELGDSALYLCASRRSGRASYNEQFFGPGTRLTVL.

The sample holds one count of this clone. This sequence joins TRBV7-9 and TRBJ2-7, with TRBD2 as a possible D gene (6 bases). V was trimmed by 8 bases and J by 0 bases, leaving 20 bases between them. This CDR3 has 16 residues. CDR1 and CDR2 from the germline V gene are SEHNR and FQNEAQ (reference sequence). CDR3 DNA sequence: TGTGCCAGCCGGGGGAGGCTAGCGAAAAACTCCTACGAGCAGTACTTC. This sequence encodes CASRGRLAKNSYEQYF.

V is TRBV27 and J is TRBJ2-5, with 9 bases that match TRBD2. This CDR3 comprises 15 residues. The V gene's germline CDR1 is MNHEY and CDR2 SMNVEV (reference sequence). J gave up 4 bases and V 4 bases, and 7 bases lay outside the gene matches. DNA for the CDR3: TGTGCCAGCAGTTCAAATAGCGGGAGTCCAGAGACCCAGTACTTC. Protein product: CASSSNSGSPETQYF.

V and J are TRBV18 and TRBJ2-2, with a possible D match to TRBD2 (5 bases). The germline CDR1 and CDR2 sequences are KGHSH and LQKENI. V was shortened by 3 bases and J by 4 bases, with 12 bases between the two germline ends. The CDR3 length is 15 residues. The CDR3: CASSPTRAATGELFF. DNA of the CDR3: TGTGCCAGCTCACCGACCAGAGCGGCCACCGGGGAGCTGTTTTTT.

The genes are TRBV11-3 and TRBJ1-1; tentative D call: TRBD1 (5 bases). Germline loops: CDR1 SGHNT, CDR2 YENEEA. The CDR3 is made up of 15 amino acids. V was clipped by 3 bases and J by 1 base, with 12 bases between them. Here the CDR3 reads CASSLTSGANTEAFF. DNA for the CDR3: TGTGCCAGCAGCTTGACTAGCGGGGCGAACACTGAAGCTTTCTTT. The complete variable domain, with remaining parts taken from reference TRBV11-3 and TRBJ1-1, reads EAGVVQSPRYKIIEKKQPVAFWCNPISGHNTLYWYLQNLGQGPELLIRYENEEAVDDSQLPKDRFSAERLKGVDSTLKIQPAELGDSAVYLCASSLTSGANTEAFFGQGTRLTVV.